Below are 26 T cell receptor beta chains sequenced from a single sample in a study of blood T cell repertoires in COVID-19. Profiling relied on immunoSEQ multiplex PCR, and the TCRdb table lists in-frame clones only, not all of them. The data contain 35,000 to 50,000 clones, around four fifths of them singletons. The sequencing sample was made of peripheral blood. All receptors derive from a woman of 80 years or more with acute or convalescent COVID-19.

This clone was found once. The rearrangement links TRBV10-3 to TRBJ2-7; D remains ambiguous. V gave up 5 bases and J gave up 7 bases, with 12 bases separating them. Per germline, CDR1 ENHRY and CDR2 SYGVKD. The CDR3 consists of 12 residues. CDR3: CAISPSTGEQYF. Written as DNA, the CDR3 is TGTGCCATCAGTCCTTCGACTGGGGAGCAGTACTTC.

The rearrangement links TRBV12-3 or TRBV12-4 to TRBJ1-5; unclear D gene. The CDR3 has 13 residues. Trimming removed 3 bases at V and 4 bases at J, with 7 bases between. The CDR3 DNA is TGTGCCAGCAGTTTCGGGGATAATCAGCCCCAGCATTTT. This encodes CASSFGDNQPQHF.

The CDR3 region is CASSLGSQMTYEQYF. Here the CDR3 DNA reads TGTGCCAGCAGCTTAGGGTCACAGATGACCTACGAGCAGTACTTC. The gene calls are TRBV7-8 and TRBJ2-7, with no clear D. The CDR3 consists of 15 residues. V gave up 1 base and J gave up 2 bases, with 12 bases separating them. Looked up from germline, CDR1 is SGHVS and CDR2 is FQNEAQ.

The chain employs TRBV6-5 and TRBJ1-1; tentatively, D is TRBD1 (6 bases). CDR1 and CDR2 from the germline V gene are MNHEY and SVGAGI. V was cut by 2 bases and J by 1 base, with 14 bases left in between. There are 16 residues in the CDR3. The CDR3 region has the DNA TGTGCCAGCAGTTACGGAATACTACAGGGGAACACTGAAGCTTTCTTT. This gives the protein CASSYGILQGNTEAFF.

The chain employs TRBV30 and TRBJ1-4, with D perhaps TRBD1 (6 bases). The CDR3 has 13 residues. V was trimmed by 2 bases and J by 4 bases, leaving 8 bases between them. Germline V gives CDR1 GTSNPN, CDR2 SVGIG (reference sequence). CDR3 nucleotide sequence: TGTGCCTGGAGTACAGGGAATAATGAAAAACTGTTTTTT. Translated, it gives CAWSTGNNEKLFF.

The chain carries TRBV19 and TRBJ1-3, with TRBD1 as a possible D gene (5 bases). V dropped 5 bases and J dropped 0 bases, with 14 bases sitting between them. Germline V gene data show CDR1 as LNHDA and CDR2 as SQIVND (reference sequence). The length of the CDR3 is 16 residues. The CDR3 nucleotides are TGTGCCAGTAGTGGGACTAAGACCGGCTCTGGAAACACCATATATTTT. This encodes CASSGTKTGSGNTIYF.

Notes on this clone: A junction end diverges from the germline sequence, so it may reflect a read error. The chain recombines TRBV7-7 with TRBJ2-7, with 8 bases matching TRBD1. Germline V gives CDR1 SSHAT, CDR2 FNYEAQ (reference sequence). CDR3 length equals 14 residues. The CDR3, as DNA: TGTGCTAGCAGCTTAGGTCAGGGGGCTGACGAGCAGTACTTC. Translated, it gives CASSLGQGADEQYF.

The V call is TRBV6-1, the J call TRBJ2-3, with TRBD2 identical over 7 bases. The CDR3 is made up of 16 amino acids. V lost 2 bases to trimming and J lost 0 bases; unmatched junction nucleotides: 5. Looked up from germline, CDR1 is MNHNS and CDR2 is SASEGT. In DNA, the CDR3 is TGTGCCAGCAGTGAACCCCTAGCGGCTAGCACAGATACGCAGTATTTT. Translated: CASSEPLAASTDTQYF.

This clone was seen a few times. DNA of the CDR3: TGTGCCAGCAGCTTGGGGAGGGGGTATACCGGGGAGCTGTTTTTT. Protein product: CASSLGRGYTGELFF. The J gene is TRBJ2-2, the V gene TRBV27; D is possibly TRBD2 (7 bases). The CDR3 is 15 amino acids. The V and J ends lost 6 bases and 5 bases respectively, with 16 bases between them. Germline lookup yields CDR1 MNHEY and CDR2 SMNVEV (reference sequence).

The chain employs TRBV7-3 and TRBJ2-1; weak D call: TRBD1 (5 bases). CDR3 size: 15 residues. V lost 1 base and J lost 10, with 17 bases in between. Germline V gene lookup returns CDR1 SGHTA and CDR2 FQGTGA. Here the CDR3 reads CASSLNGAGAVEQFF. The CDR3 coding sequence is TGTGCCAGCAGCTTAAATGGGGCCGGCGCAGTCGAGCAGTTCTTC.

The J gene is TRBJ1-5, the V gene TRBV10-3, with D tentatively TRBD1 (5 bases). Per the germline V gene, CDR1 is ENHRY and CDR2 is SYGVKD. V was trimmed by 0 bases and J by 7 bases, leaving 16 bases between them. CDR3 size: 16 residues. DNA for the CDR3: TGTGCCATCAGTGAGTCTGGGCGGGGGGAAGGACAGCCCCAGCATTTT. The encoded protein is CAISESGRGEGQPQHF.

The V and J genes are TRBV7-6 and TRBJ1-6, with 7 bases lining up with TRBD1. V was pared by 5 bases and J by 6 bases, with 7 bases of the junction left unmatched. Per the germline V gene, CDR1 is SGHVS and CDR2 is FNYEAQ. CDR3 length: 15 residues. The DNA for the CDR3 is TGTGCCAGCAGCGTTTCGGGACAGTTTAATTCACCCCTCCACTTT. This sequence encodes CASSVSGQFNSPLHF.

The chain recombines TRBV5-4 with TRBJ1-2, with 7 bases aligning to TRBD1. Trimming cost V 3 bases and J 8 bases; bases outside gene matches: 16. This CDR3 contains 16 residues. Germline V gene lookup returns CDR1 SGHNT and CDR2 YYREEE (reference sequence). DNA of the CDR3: TGTGCCAGCAGCTCCTTTGGACAGGTAGATTATCAGGGCTACACCTTC. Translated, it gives CASSSFGQVDYQGYTF.

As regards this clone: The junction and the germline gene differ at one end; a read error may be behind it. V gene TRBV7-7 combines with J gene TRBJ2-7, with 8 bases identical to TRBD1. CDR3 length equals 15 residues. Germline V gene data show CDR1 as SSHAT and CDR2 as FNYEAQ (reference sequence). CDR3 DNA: TGTGCTAGCAGCTTAGGACAGGGTGGTACCTACGAGCAGTACTTC. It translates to CASSLGQGGTYEQYF.

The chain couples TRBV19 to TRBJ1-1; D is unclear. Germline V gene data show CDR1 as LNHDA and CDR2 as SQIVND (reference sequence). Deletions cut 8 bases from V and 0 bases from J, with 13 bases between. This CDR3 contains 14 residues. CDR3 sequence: CASFQRGMNTEAFF. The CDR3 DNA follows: TGTGCCAGTTTTCAGCGGGGAATGAACACTGAAGCTTTCTTT. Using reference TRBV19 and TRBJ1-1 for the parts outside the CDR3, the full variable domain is DGGITQSPKYLFRKEGQNVTLSCEQNLNHDAMYWYRQDPGQGLRLIYYSQIVNDFQKGDIAEGYSVSREKKESFPLTVTSAQKNPTAFYLCASFQRGMNTEAFFGQGTRLTVV.

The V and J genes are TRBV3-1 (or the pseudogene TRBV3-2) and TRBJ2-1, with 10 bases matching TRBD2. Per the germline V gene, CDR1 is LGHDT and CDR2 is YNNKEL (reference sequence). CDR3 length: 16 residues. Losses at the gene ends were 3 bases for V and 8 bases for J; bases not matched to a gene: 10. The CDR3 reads CASSQWTSGLVDEQFF. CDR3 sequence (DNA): TGTGCCAGCAGCCAGTGGACTAGCGGCCTTGTCGATGAGCAGTTCTTC.

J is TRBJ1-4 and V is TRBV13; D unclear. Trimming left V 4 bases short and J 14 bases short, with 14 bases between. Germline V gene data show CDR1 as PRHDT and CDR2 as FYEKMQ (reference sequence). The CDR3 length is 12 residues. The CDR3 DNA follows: TGTGCCAGCAGCTCTGGCCCCGCGCGGCTGTTTTTT. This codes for CASSSGPARLFF.

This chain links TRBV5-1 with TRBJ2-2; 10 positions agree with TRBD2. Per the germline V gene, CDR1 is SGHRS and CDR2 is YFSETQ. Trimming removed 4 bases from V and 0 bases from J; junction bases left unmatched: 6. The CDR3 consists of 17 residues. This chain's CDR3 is CASSQAGLAANTGELFF. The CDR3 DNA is TGCGCCAGCAGCCAAGCAGGACTAGCGGCGAACACCGGGGAGCTGTTTTTT.

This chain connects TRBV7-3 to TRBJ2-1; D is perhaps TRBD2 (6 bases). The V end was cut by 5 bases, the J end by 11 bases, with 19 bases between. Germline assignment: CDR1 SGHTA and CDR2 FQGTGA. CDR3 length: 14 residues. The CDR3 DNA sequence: TGTGCCAGCAGCGGACGGGACCGAAGCGGGCAGCAGTTCTTC. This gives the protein CASSGRDRSGQQFF.

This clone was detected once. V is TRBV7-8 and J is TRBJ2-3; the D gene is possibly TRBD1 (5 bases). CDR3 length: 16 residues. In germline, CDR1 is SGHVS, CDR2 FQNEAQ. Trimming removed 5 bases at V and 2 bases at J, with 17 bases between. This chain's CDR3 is CASSPLGLPSTDTQYF. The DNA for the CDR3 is TGTGCCAGCAGCCCACTGGGGCTTCCATCCACAGATACGCAGTATTTT.

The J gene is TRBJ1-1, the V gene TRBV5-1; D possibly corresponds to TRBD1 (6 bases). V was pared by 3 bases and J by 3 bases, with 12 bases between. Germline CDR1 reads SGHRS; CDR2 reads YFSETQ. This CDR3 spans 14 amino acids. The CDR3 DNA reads TGCGCCAGCAGCTCTGGACAGCTCGACACTGAAGCTTTCTTT. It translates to CASSSGQLDTEAFF.

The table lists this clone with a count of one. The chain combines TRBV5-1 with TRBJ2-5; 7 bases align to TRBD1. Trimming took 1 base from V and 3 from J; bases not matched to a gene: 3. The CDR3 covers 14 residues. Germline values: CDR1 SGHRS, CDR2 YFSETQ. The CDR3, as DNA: TGCGCCAGCAGCTTGTTCGGACAGGAAGAGACCCAGTACTTC. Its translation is CASSLFGQEETQYF.

CDR3 residues: CASSRIGLTPQYF. The CDR3 bases are TGTGCCAGCAGCAGGATAGGACTCACACCGCAGTATTTT. The chain recombines TRBV6-2 or TRBV6-3 with TRBJ2-3; perhaps TRBD2 as D (5 bases). Trimming pared 6 bases from V and 10 bases from J, leaving 17 bases between. CDR1 is MNHEY and CDR2 is SVGEGT in the germline V gene. This CDR3 has 13 residues.

The CDR3 region has the DNA TGTGCCAGCAGTTTAGGGACAGGGGGCCCAGAGACCCAGTACTTC. Translating it yields CASSLGTGGPETQYF. The rearrangement joins TRBV27 to TRBJ2-5; TRBD1 agrees at 12 bases. Germline trimming cut 2 bases from V and 4 bases from J; bases unmatched to any gene: 2. Germline values: CDR1 MNHEY, CDR2 SMNVEV (reference sequence). This CDR3 is built from 15 residues.

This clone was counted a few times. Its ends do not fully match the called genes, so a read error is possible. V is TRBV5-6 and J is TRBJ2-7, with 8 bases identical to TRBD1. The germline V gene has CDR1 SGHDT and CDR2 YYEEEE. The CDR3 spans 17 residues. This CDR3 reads CASSLTITPDLTGDGSF. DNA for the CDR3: TGTGCCAGCAGCTTGACGATTACCCCTGACCTGACAGGGGATGGGTCCTTC.

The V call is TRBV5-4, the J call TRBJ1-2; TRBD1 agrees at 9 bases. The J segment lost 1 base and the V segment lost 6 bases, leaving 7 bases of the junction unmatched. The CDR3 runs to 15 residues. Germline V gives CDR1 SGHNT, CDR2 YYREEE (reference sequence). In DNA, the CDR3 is TGTGCCAGCACCACTCGGGACAGGGATAACTATGGCTACACCTTC. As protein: CASTTRDRDNYGYTF.